This T cell receptor (beta chain) was recorded in a study of multiple sclerosis patients with progressive multifocal leukoencephalopathy. The survey-level immunoSEQ assay was used. Some clones are missing from TCRdb's copy, which holds only in-frame ones; the method was immunoSEQ multiplex PCR. The sample lists 25,000 to 35,000 clones; 88% were seen once. The V end was cut by 3 bases, the J end by 1 base, with 13 bases between. The CDR3 covers 15 residues. From germline, CDR1 is SGDLS and CDR2 YYNGEE. The time point: before natalizumab initiation. Specimen: PBMCs. The chain recombines TRBV9 with TRBJ2-5; D is uncertain. The receptor comes from a human donor with multiple sclerosis. In DNA, the CDR3 is TGTGCCAGCAGCGCCCAGCCGGGCGTCCAAGAGACCCAGTACTTC. Translated: CASSAQPGVQETQYF.